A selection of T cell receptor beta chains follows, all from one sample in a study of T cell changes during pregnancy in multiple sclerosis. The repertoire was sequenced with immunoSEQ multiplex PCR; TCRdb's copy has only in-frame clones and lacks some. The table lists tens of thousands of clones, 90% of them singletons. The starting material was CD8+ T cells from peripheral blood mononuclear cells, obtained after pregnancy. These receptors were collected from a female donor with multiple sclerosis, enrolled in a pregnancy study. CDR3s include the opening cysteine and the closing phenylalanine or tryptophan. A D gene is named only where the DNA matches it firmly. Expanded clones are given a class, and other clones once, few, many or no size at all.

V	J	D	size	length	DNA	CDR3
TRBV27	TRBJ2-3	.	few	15	TGTGCCAGCAGGCCGGGCAGTGGGGCAGAAGATACGCAGTATTTT	CASRPGSGAEDTQYF
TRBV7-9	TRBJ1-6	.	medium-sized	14	TGTGCCAGCAGCCCTGGGGGGGATGCGTCACCCCTCCACTTT	CASSPGGDASPLHF
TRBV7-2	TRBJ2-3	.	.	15	TGTGCCAGCAGCTTAAGGGGGGGCCAGGCAGATACGCAGTATTTT	CASSLRGGQADTQYF
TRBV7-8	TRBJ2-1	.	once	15	TGTGCCAGCAGCTTAGACAGGGAGTCCTACAATGAGCAGTTCTTC	CASSLDRESYNEQFF
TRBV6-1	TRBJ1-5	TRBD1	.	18	TGTGCCAGCAGTGAATTTTGGACAGGGATTGGGAGCAATCAGCCCCAGCATTTT	CASSEFWTGIGSNQPQHF
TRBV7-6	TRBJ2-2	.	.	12	TGTGCCAGCGGCGGAGGGGCCGGGGAGCTGTTTTTT	CASGGGAGELFF
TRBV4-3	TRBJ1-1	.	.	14	TGCGCCAGCAGCCAAGACCGAGTGAACACTGAAGCTTTCTTT	CASSQDRVNTEAFF
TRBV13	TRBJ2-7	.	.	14	TGTGCCAGCAGCTTGGGGGGGGCCTCCTACGAGCAGTACTTC	CASSLGGASYEQYF
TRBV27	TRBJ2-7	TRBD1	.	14	TGTGCCAGCAGTTCCGGGACAGGGCTCTACGAGCAGTACTTC	CASSSGTGLYEQYF
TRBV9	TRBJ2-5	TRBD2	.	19	TGTGCCAGCAGCGGGACTCCGGGGCCTAGCGGGGGGTACCAAGAGACCCAGTACTTC	CASSGTPGPSGGYQETQYF
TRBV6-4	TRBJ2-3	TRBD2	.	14	TGTGCCAGCAGTGAAAGCGGGGGGGCGGATACGCAGTATTTT	CASSESGGADTQYF
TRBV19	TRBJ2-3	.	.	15	TGTGCCAGTAGTCTGAGGGGGTTAGACACAGATACGCAGTATTTT	CASSLRGLDTDTQYF
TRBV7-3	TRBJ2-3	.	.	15	TGTGCCAGCAGCTCCACGCCGGGGGAGGCGGATACGCAGTATTTT	CASSSTPGEADTQYF
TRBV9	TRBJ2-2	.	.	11	TGTGCCAGCAGCGCAGCCGGGGAGCTGTTTTTT	CASSAAGELFF
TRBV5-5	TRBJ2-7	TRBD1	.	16	TGTGCCAGCAGCCTATCGACAGGGGACAAAATCTACGAGCAGTACTTC	CASSLSTGDKIYEQYF
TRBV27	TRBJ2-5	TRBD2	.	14	TGTGCCAGCAGTTTTGGGGGGGAGGGTGAGACCCAGTACTTC	CASSFGGEGETQYF
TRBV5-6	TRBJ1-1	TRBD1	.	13	TGTGCCAGCAGCGACACAGGGGAGACTGAAGCTTTCTTT	CASSDTGETEAFF
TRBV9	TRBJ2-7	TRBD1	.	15	TGTGCCAGCCCACTCGACTACAGGGGTGACTACGAGCAGTACTTC	CASPLDYRGDYEQYF
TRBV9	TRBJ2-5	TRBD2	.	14	TGTGCCAGCAACAATGTGGGAGGGCCTGAGACCCAGTACTTC	CASNNVGGPETQYF
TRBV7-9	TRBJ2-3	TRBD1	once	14	TGTGCCAGCAGCTCGACAGGGAATAGAAATACGCAGTATTTT	CASSSTGNRNTQYF
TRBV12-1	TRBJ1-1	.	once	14	TGTGCCAGCACCCGACAGGGGGGAGGCACTGAAGCTTTCTTT	CASTRQGGGTEAFF
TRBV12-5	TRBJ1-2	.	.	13	TGTGCTAGTGGTTCCGGGTCCTTCTATGGCTACACCTTC	CASGSGSFYGYTF
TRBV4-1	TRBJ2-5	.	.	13	TGCGCCAGCGGGGGGCCGGGAGGCGAGACCCAGTACTTC	CASGGPGGETQYF
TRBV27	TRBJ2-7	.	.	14	TGTGCCAGCAGTCCTGAGAAGAGCTCCTACGAGCAGTACTTC	CASSPEKSSYEQYF
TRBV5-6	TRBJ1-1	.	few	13	TGTGCCAGCAGCTTGGGCAGGGCGCCTGAAGCTTTCTTT	CASSLGRAPEAFF
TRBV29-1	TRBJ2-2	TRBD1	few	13	TGCAGCGTCCACACAGGGGTGACCGGGGAGCTGTTTTTT	CSVHTGVTGELFF
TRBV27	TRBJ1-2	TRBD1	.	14	TGTGCCAGCAGTCCCGGGACAGTTCTCTATGGCTACACCTTC	CASSPGTVLYGYTF
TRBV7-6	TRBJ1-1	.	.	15	TGTGCCAGCAGCTGGAGGACGGGGATGAACACTGAAGCTTTCTTT	CASSWRTGMNTEAFF
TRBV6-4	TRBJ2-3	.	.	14	TGTGCCAGCAGTGAGGGGGGTGGGACAGATACGCAGTATTTT	CASSEGGGTDTQYF
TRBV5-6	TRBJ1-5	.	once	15	TGTGCCAGCAGCTTGGGGGGGGGACCCGGAAAGCCCCAGCATTTT	CASSLGGGPGKPQHF
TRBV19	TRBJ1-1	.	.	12	TGTGCCAGTAGTATTAGTAACACTGAAGCTTTCTTT	CASSISNTEAFF
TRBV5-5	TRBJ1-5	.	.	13	TGTGCCAGCAGCTCCGACTGGAATCAGCCCCAGCATTTT	CASSSDWNQPQHF
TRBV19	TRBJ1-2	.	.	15	TGTGCCAGTAGTATAGAGTCGGGGGGCTCTTGGGGCTACACCTTC	CASSIESGGSWGYTF